The clone carrying this TCR beta chain has only a few counts. Its antigen is not identified. TCR cDNA was made by 5'RACE template switching, adding a universal primer site and UMIs. Each CDR3 protein is one row after TCRdb ran MiXCR on the 5' RACE reads. This sample carries some 670,000 distinct CDR3 sequences, about 12% of them seen once, and the ten largest clones take 15%. This specimen belongs to a study of T cells after yellow fever vaccination. The CDR3 has 15 amino acids. Trimming pared 2 bases from V and 5 bases from J, leaving 14 bases between. Germline-derived CDR1 and CDR2 are KGHSH and LQKENI. Broader study findings: Peaking faster, on day 5 versus 15, the secondary response was nonetheless weaker. In post-booster samples, most primary-vaccination clones reappeared (about 95% CD4, about 91% CD8). CD4 and CD8 compartments shared a small share of clonotypes, likely from convergent recombination.

The sequence was collected from a man aged 25 to 40 who received the YFV17D yellow fever vaccine. The input for sequencing was PBMCs, taken on the day of the yellow fever booster vaccination. The J gene is TRBJ2-3, the V gene TRBV18; tentative D call: TRBD1 (5 bases). The CDR3: CASSPSAQGKDTQYF. The CDR3 nucleotides read TGTGCCAGCTCACCAAGCGCGCAGGGAAAAGATACGCAGTATTTT.